These 13 T cell receptor beta chains were all obtained from the same sample, sequenced in a study of T cell changes during pregnancy in multiple sclerosis. TCRdb's table, derived via immunoSEQ multiplex PCR, lists solely in-frame clones and lacks some. The sample contains tens of thousands of clones, around 90% of which appear only once. The material was CD4+ T cells from peripheral blood mononuclear cells, obtained after pregnancy. The receptors come from a female donor in good health, enrolled as a control in a pregnancy study.

The chain has TRBV9 and TRBJ2-7; D not certain. Trimming took 0 bases from V and 2 from J, leaving 9 bases between them. In germline, CDR1 is SGDLS, CDR2 YYNGEE. CDR3 size: 14 residues. In DNA form, the CDR3 reads TGTGCCAGCAGCGTAGGGCAGGCAACCTACGAGCAGTACTTC. Encoded protein: CASSVGQATYEQYF.

This chain links TRBV18 with TRBJ1-4, with TRBD1 identical over 7 bases. The CDR3 spans 16 residues. Germline V CDR1 and CDR2: KGHSH, LQKENI. Trimming removed 0 bases from V and 7 bases from J; junction bases left unmatched: 8. CDR3 in DNA: TGTGCCAGCTCACCACCGAAAGGGGGCCAGGCTGAAAAACTGTTTTTT. It encodes CASSPPKGGQAEKLFF.

The CDR3 spells CSVLRDRGNEQFF. The CDR3 region has the DNA TGCAGCGTTCTTCGGGACAGGGGAAATGAGCAGTTCTTC. This chain uses TRBV29-1 with TRBJ2-1, with 10 bases matching TRBD1. This CDR3 is 13 amino acids long. CDR1 is SQVTM, CDR2 ANQGSEA, per germline. V lost 5 bases to trimming and J lost 7 bases; unmatched junction nucleotides: 5.

The chain carries TRBV7-9 and TRBJ2-7; unclear D gene. Trimming shortened V by 1 base and J by 3 bases, and 16 bases separated the two germline ends. The CDR3 covers 16 residues. The germline gives CDR1 SEHNR, CDR2 FQNEAQ (reference sequence). The CDR3 loop is CASSLVAGPLNYEQYF. For the CDR3, the DNA is TGTGCCAGCAGCTTAGTCGCTGGGCCGTTGAACTACGAGCAGTACTTC.

V gene TRBV30 combines with J gene TRBJ1-4; 10 bases match TRBD1. With V trimmed by 2 bases and J by 6 bases, 6 bases remained unmatched. The length of the CDR3 is 15 residues. Germline-derived CDR1 and CDR2 are GTSNPN and SVGIG (reference sequence). CDR3 bases: TGTGCCTGGAGTCCGACGACAGGGGGCTATGAAAAACTGTTTTTT. Translating gives CAWSPTTGGYEKLFF. The variable domain in full, with the rest retrieved from reference TRBV30 and TRBJ1-4, is SQTIHQWPATLVQPVGSPLSLECTVEGTSNPNLYWYRQAAGRGLQLLFYSVGIGQISSEVPQNLSASRPQDRQFILSSKKLLLSDSGFYLCAWSPTTGGYEKLFFGSGTQLSVL.

J is TRBJ2-1 and V is TRBV11-3; D remains ambiguous. V was trimmed by 0 bases and J by 7 bases, leaving 4 bases between them. CDR1 SGHNT and CDR2 YENEEA come from the germline V gene. The CDR3 contains 12 residues. Written as DNA, the CDR3 is TGTGCCAGCAGCTTAGATAGAAATGAGCAGTTCTTC. This translates into CASSLDRNEQFF. Using reference TRBV11-3 and TRBJ2-1 for the parts outside the CDR3, the full variable domain is EAGVVQSPRYKIIEKKQPVAFWCNPISGHNTLYWYLQNLGQGPELLIRYENEEAVDDSQLPKDRFSAERLKGVDSTLKIQPAELGDSAVYLCASSLDRNEQFFGPGTRLTVL.

The chain carries TRBV30 and TRBJ1-1, with D maybe TRBD1 (6 bases). CDR3 length equals 12 residues. Looked up from germline, CDR1 is GTSNPN and CDR2 is SVGIG (reference sequence). Trimming left V 5 bases short and J 1 base short, with 8 bases between. The CDR3 loop is CAWGQPNTEAFF. For the CDR3, the DNA is TGTGCCTGGGGACAGCCGAACACTGAAGCTTTCTTT.

The chain employs TRBV5-1 and TRBJ1-5; D is unresolved. CDR1 is SGHRS and CDR2 is YFSETQ in the germline V gene. The CDR3 spans 13 residues. V lost 0 bases to trimming and J lost 3 bases, with 4 bases between them. CDR3 sequence (DNA): TGCGCCAGCAGCTTGGTCAACAATCAGCCCCAGCATTTT. This translates into CASSLVNNQPQHF.

The rearrangement uses TRBV7-8 and TRBJ2-4; tentative D call: TRBD1 (6 bases). This CDR3 region has 19 residues. Germline lookup yields CDR1 SGHVS and CDR2 FQNEAQ. The V end lost 5 bases, the J end lost 5 bases, and 28 bases lay between the germline ends. The CDR3 sequence is CASSLEVLGTPYDQNIQYF. CDR3 in DNA: TGTGCCAGCAGCCTGGAGGTCCTTGGGACACCGTATGACCAAAACATTCAGTACTTC.

This chain uses TRBV19 with TRBJ2-7, with a tentative D call TRBD2 (6 bases). CDR1 and CDR2 (germline): LNHDA, SQIVND (reference sequence). Between the trimmed V and J ends, which lost 9 bases and 6 bases, there was a span of 15 bases. This CDR3 has 12 residues. In nucleotides, the CDR3 is TGTGCCAGCGGGGGTGCTAGCCGCGAGCAGTACTTC. Translated, it gives CASGGASREQYF. Combining the CDR3 with reference TRBV19 and TRBJ2-7 gives the whole variable domain DGGITQSPKYLFRKEGQNVTLSCEQNLNHDAMYWYRQDPGQGLRLIYYSQIVNDFQKGDIAEGYSVSREKKESFPLTVTSAQKNPTAFYLCASGGASREQYFGPGTRLTVT.

The chain has TRBV11-3 and TRBJ2-2, with TRBD2 matching 7 bases. CDR1 and CDR2 from the germline V gene are SGHNT and YENEEA. V shed 0 bases and J 6 bases; nucleotides not matched to a gene: 13. The CDR3 is 18 amino acids. CDR3 sequence reads: CASSLERRTSWEAGELFF. The CDR3 nucleotides are TGTGCCAGCAGCTTAGAGCGACGGACTAGTTGGGAGGCCGGGGAGCTGTTTTTT.

The CDR3 sequence is CASSRGQGGLAVDYNEQFF. As DNA, the CDR3 is TGTGCCAGCAGCCGAGGGCAGGGGGGACTAGCGGTTGACTACAATGAGCAGTTCTTC. The chain employs TRBV14 and TRBJ2-1; 11 nucleotides agree with TRBD2. Germline CDR1 is SGHDN and CDR2 is FVKESK. The trim removed 4 bases at V and 3 bases at J, leaving 14 bases unmatched. This CDR3 is built from 19 residues.

This clone was observed once. The chain recombines TRBV15 with TRBJ1-4; D is unresolved. This CDR3 contains 15 residues. In germline, CDR1 is LNHNV, CDR2 YYDKDF (reference sequence). V was shortened by 2 bases and J by 0 bases, with 7 bases between the two germline ends. CDR3 sequence (DNA): TGTGCCACCAGCAGAACCGGTTCAACTAATGAAAAACTGTTTTTT. Protein: CATSRTGSTNEKLFF. The full variable domain, rest sourced from reference TRBV15 and TRBJ1-4, is DAMVIQNPRYQVTQFGKPVTLSCSQTLNHNVMYWYQQKSSQAPKLLFHYYDKDFNNEADTPDNFQSRRPNTSFCFLDIRSPGLGDTAMYLCATSRTGSTNEKLFFGSGTQLSVL.